This passage covers 26 T cell receptor beta chains from one sample sequenced in a study of blood T cell repertoires in COVID-19. Some clones are missing from TCRdb's copy, which holds only in-frame ones; the method was immunoSEQ multiplex PCR. The sample yields approximately 220,000 clones, roughly 90% seen once. The sequenced material came from PBMCs or T cells enriched from blood (not recorded which). These receptors were taken from a woman aged 40-49 years with acute COVID-19.

With respect to this clone: Other nucleotide sequences in the sample specify the same CDR3. The chain has TRBV19 and TRBJ2-7; 7 positions match TRBD1. CDR3 length equals 14 residues. Trimming removed 4 bases from V and 0 bases from J; junction bases left unmatched: 3. Per germline, CDR1 LNHDA and CDR2 SQIVND (reference sequence). In DNA, the CDR3 is TGTGCCAGTAGTAGAGGACAGGACTCCTACGAGCAGTACTTC. Protein: CASSRGQDSYEQYF.

The rearrangement joins TRBV3-1 (or the pseudogene TRBV3-2) to TRBJ1-2, with 12 bases fitting TRBD1. This CDR3 region has 17 residues. Germline lookup yields CDR1 LGHDT and CDR2 YNNKEL (reference sequence). V gave up 0 bases and J gave up 8 bases; unmatched junction bases: 10. The CDR3 bases are TGTGCCAGCAGCCAAGAGGGGACAGGGGGCCTTCTGAGGGGCTACACCTTC. It is translated as CASSQEGTGGLLRGYTF.

V and J are TRBV4-1 and TRBJ1-1; 7 bases are a match to TRBD1. CDR3 length: 17 amino acids. Germline trimming cut 3 bases from V and 4 bases from J; bases unmatched to any gene: 14. Per germline, CDR1 MGHRA and CDR2 YSYEKL. Here the CDR3 DNA reads TGCGCCAGCAGCCAGACCCCTCAGACAGGGATGGGCACTGAAGCTTTCTTT. Translating it yields CASSQTPQTGMGTEAFF.

The chain recombines TRBV19 with TRBJ1-5; 7 nucleotides match TRBD1. Trimming took 9 bases from V and 0 from J; bases not matched to a gene: 5. There are 14 residues in the CDR3. Germline V gene data show CDR1 as LNHDA and CDR2 as SQIVND (reference sequence). The CDR3 reads CASWDSPSNQPQHF. The CDR3, as DNA: TGTGCCAGCTGGGACAGCCCTAGCAATCAGCCCCAGCATTTT. Combining the CDR3 with reference TRBV19 and TRBJ1-5 gives the whole variable domain DGGITQSPKYLFRKEGQNVTLSCEQNLNHDAMYWYRQDPGQGLRLIYYSQIVNDFQKGDIAEGYSVSREKKESFPLTVTSAQKNPTAFYLCASWDSPSNQPQHFGDGTRLSIL.

The genes are TRBV7-2 and TRBJ1-6; TRBD1 might be the D (5 bases). From germline, CDR1 is SGHTA and CDR2 FQGNSA. V was clipped by 5 bases and J by 9 bases, with 17 bases between them. The CDR3 has 15 residues. The CDR3 DNA sequence: TGTGCCAGCAGCCAGGACACCCCCAATCGTTCACCCCTCCACTTT. Encoded protein: CASSQDTPNRSPLHF.

This chain uses TRBV20-1 with TRBJ2-3; 8 bases are shared with TRBD2. V shed 3 bases and J 0 bases; nucleotides not matched to a gene: 11. CDR1 is DFQATT, CDR2 SNEGSKA, per germline (reference sequence). This CDR3 contains 17 residues. CDR3 amino acids: CSASSSGGPASTDTQYF. The CDR3 nucleotides are TGCAGTGCTAGTAGCAGCGGGGGACCCGCTAGCACAGATACGCAGTATTTT.

The chain is built from TRBV27 and TRBJ1-1; 10 nucleotides align to TRBD1. This CDR3 has 16 residues. The trim removed 5 bases at V and 1 base at J, leaving 7 bases unmatched. Germline V gene data show CDR1 as MNHEY and CDR2 as SMNVEV (reference sequence). CDR3 in DNA: TGTGCCAGCAGTCCCACGACAGGGGGCGCGAACACTGAAGCTTTCTTT. It translates to CASSPTTGGANTEAFF.

This CDR3 is CASNSYLGQGYGYTF. The DNA for the CDR3 is TGTGCCAGTAACTCCTACCTGGGGCAGGGCTATGGCTACACCTTC. This chain joins TRBV19 and TRBJ1-2, with D tentatively TRBD1 (5 bases). This CDR3 is 15 amino acids long. Germline CDR1 LNHDA, CDR2 SQIVND (reference sequence). The V end lost 7 bases, the J end lost 4 bases, and 19 bases lay between the germline ends.

This clone was found once. V gene TRBV20-1 combines with J gene TRBJ2-2; TRBD2 is a possible D gene (5 bases). This CDR3 is built from 11 residues. Germline loops: CDR1 DFQATT, CDR2 SNEGSKA (reference sequence). V shed 3 bases and J shed 6 bases, with 5 bases lying between them. CDR3 sequence (DNA): TGCAGTGCTAGCGGGGCCGGGGAGCTGTTTTTT. As protein: CSASGAGELFF.

Comments on this clone: The identical CDR3 is also encoded by other nucleotide sequences in the sample. This rearrangement joins TRBV20-1 to TRBJ2-7; TRBD2 matches at 7 bases. The length of the CDR3 is 13 residues. Germline V gene data show CDR1 as DFQATT and CDR2 as SNEGSKA (reference sequence). The trim removed 3 bases at V and 1 base at J, leaving 3 bases unmatched. CDR3 DNA: TGCAGTGCTAGTACCGGGGGGTCCTACGAGCAGTACGTC. Residues: CSASTGGSYEQYV.

The chain joins TRBV18 to TRBJ1-5; D gene uncertain. Germline loops: CDR1 KGHSH, CDR2 LQKENI. The CDR3 contains 13 residues. Trimming removed 8 bases from V and 5 bases from J, with 13 bases in between. The CDR3 region has the DNA TGTGCCAGCACCCCGACCCAGGATCAGCCCCAGCATTTT. Amino acid sequence: CASTPTQDQPQHF.

This chain links TRBV5-1 with TRBJ2-1; 11 bases align to TRBD2. CDR1 is SGHRS, CDR2 YFSETQ, per germline. Trimming took 0 bases from V and 2 from J; bases not matched to a gene: 1. The CDR3 is 16 residues long. The CDR3 protein is CASSLETSGAYNEQFF. The CDR3 nucleotides are TGCGCCAGCAGCTTGGAGACTAGCGGGGCCTACAATGAGCAGTTCTTC.

The rearrangement uses TRBV18 and TRBJ2-5; 10 nucleotides align to TRBD2. This CDR3 spans 17 amino acids. The junction had 14 bases not matched to a gene; V was cut back by 5 bases and J by 5 bases. Germline V gene sequence: CDR1 KGHSH, CDR2 LQKENI. The CDR3 DNA sequence: TGTGCCAGCTCATCCACCACAACACTAGCGGGGATGGAGACCCAGTACTTC. This gives the protein CASSSTTTLAGMETQYF.

The J gene is TRBJ1-1, the V gene TRBV5-1; 12 positions match TRBD1. The V and J ends lost 3 bases and 5 bases, in that order; junction bases with no gene match: 8. CDR1 and CDR2 from the germline V gene are SGHRS and YFSETQ. This CDR3 comprises 16 residues. This CDR3 reads CASSSGQGALRTEAFF. The CDR3 nucleotides are TGCGCCAGCAGCTCGGGACAGGGGGCTCTGAGAACTGAAGCTTTCTTT.

V gene TRBV7-9 combines with J gene TRBJ1-1; TRBD1 might be the D (6 bases). This CDR3 has 16 amino acids. V lost 2 bases and J 1 base, leaving 14 bases between the germline ends. The V gene's germline CDR1 is SEHNR and CDR2 FQNEAQ (reference sequence). The CDR3 region is CASSLIGGKANTEAFF. The DNA of the CDR3 is TGTGCCAGCAGCTTAATTGGGGGCAAAGCGAACACTGAAGCTTTCTTT.

This sequence joins TRBV19 and TRBJ2-6, with D hard to call. V dropped 5 bases and J dropped 4 bases, with 9 bases sitting between them. CDR1 is LNHDA, CDR2 SQIVND, per germline (reference sequence). This CDR3 has 14 amino acids. The CDR3 DNA reads TGTGCCAGTAGTGTCGCGTTCGGGGCCAACGTCCTGACTTTC. Protein sequence: CASSVAFGANVLTF.

This clone appeared many times. This sample includes further DNA sequences coding for the same CDR3. The CDR3 nucleotides are TGTGCCAGCAGTCTCCGGGACAGGGAGAGCTATGGCTACACCTTC. Its protein is CASSLRDRESYGYTF. This chain joins TRBV6-5 and TRBJ1-2; 9 bases line up with TRBD1. The CDR3 totals 15 residues. Germline V gives CDR1 MNHEY, CDR2 SVGAGI. V shed 5 bases, J shed 4 bases, and the junction held 8 bases outside the gene matches.

The chain employs TRBV7-2 and TRBJ1-5, with D maybe TRBD1 (6 bases). From germline, CDR1 is SGHTA and CDR2 FQGNSA. The CDR3 spans 15 residues. Deletions cut 1 base from V and 2 bases from J, with 9 bases between. The CDR3 protein is CASSLDRVGNQPQHF. CDR3 sequence (DNA): TGTGCCAGCAGCTTAGACAGGGTGGGCAATCAGCCCCAGCATTTT. The full variable domain, with the rest looked up from reference TRBV7-2 and TRBJ1-5, is GAGVSQSPSNKVTEKGKDVELRCDPISGHTALYWYRQSLGQGLEFLIYFQGNSAPDKSGLPSDRFSAERTGGSVSTLTIQRTQQEDSAVYLCASSLDRVGNQPQHFGDGTRLSIL.

The count of this clone is one. This chain uses TRBV11-1 with TRBJ2-4; D is unclear. CDR1 and CDR2 (germline): SGHAT, FQDESV (reference sequence). The CDR3 contains 12 residues. V shed 2 bases and J shed 4 bases, with 3 bases lying between them. The CDR3 loop is CASSLQKNIQYF. The CDR3 DNA follows: TGTGCCAGCAGCTTACAGAAAAACATTCAGTACTTC.

The genes are TRBV6-4 and TRBJ2-2, with D perhaps matching TRBD2 (5 bases). Germline V gene data show CDR1 as MRHNA and CDR2 as SNTAGT. Trimming took 3 bases from V and 4 from J, leaving 9 bases between them. The CDR3 is 14 amino acids. The CDR3 DNA reads TGTGCCAGCAGTGATCGGGGTTTCACCGGGGAGCTGTTTTTT. Protein: CASSDRGFTGELFF.

The gene calls are TRBV9 and TRBJ2-5; D might be TRBD1 (5 bases). The CDR3 is 17 residues long. The germline V gene has CDR1 SGDLS and CDR2 YYNGEE. Trimming took off 0 bases at V and 3 bases at J, with 18 bases between the two ends. In DNA, the CDR3 is TGTGCCAGCAGCGTAGGACAGAATTGGGGCTCGGAAGAGACCCAGTACTTC. This sequence encodes CASSVGQNWGSEETQYF.

This clone was seen once. The gene calls are TRBV10-1 and TRBJ1-5; D remains ambiguous. CDR3 length: 19 residues. Trimming took 2 bases from V and 2 from J, leaving 22 bases between them. The V gene's germline CDR1 is WNHNN and CDR2 SYGVQD (reference sequence). The CDR3 spells CASSEPKARVALCNQPQHF. CDR3 DNA sequence: TGCGCCAGCAGTGAGCCCAAAGCGCGGGTTGCCCTTTGCAATCAGCCCCAGCATTTT.

The chain carries TRBV3-1 (or the pseudogene TRBV3-2) and TRBJ1-1; D is perhaps TRBD1 (5 bases). V dropped 0 bases and J dropped 3 bases, with 8 bases sitting between them. Germline V gene sequence: CDR1 LGHDT, CDR2 YNNKEL (reference sequence). This CDR3 has 14 residues. The CDR3 loop is CASSQEATDTEAFF. The CDR3, as DNA: TGTGCCAGCAGCCAAGAGGCGACAGACACTGAAGCTTTCTTT.

The chain combines TRBV9 with TRBJ2-2; D not resolved. CDR1 and CDR2 (germline): SGDLS, YYNGEE. Trimming pared 4 bases from V and 1 base from J, leaving 8 bases between. The CDR3 runs to 14 residues. CDR3 DNA sequence: TGTGCCAGCAGCAGCTCTCTGAACACCGGGGAGCTGTTTTTT. Translating gives CASSSSLNTGELFF. Supplemented by reference TRBV9 and TRBJ2-2, the full variable domain reads DSGVTQTPKHLITATGQRVTLRCSPRSGDLSVYWYQQSLDQGLQFLIQYYNGEERAKGNILERFSAQQFPDLHSELNLSSLELGDSALYFCASSSSLNTGELFFGEGSRLTVL.

This chain joins TRBV5-1 and TRBJ1-4, with no clear D. The CDR3 sequence is 14 residues long. The ends were cut back, 4 bases at V and 2 bases at J, with 9 bases in the middle. Germline V gene lookup returns CDR1 SGHRS and CDR2 YFSETQ. CDR3 amino acids: CASSQVSTNEKLFF. In DNA, the CDR3 is TGCGCCAGCAGCCAGGTGTCCACTAATGAAAAACTGTTTTTT.

J is TRBJ1-1 and V is TRBV3-1 (or the pseudogene TRBV3-2), with D possibly matching TRBD1 (6 bases). The CDR3 is 12 residues long. V gave up 5 bases and J gave up 10 bases, with 14 bases separating them. Germline V gene sequence: CDR1 LGHDT, CDR2 YNNKEL (reference sequence). The CDR3 sequence is CASSTGHRGAFF. The CDR3 DNA reads TGTGCCAGCAGCACGGGACACCGGGGAGCTTTCTTT.